This T cell receptor beta chain was obtained from a study of T cell clonality in common variable immunodeficiency. The table lists this clone with many counts. The DNA ends 3 residues before the CDR3 does, and the rest of the CDR3 is filled in from the germline J gene. Trimming stripped 4 bases from V and 0 bases from J, with 10 bases between. This CDR3 has 14 residues. Some clones are missing from TCRdb's copy, which holds only in-frame ones; the method was immunoSEQ multiplex PCR. Listed for the sample are 44,000 or so clones, none seen a single time. The sequence came from a person aged 18 to 75 in good health. The sample comprised peripheral blood mononuclear cells. The chain uses TRBV12-3 or TRBV12-4 and TRBJ2-7; D gene ambiguous. CDR3 protein: CASSSEGPSYEQYF. CDR3 bases read: TGTGCCAGCAGTTCGGAAGGGCCCTCCTACGAG.